This record looks at one T cell receptor beta chain sequence and its context. Time point in this sample: cycle 4 day 1 (C4D1), after 5 to 7 weeks of nivolumab. Every patient experienced relapse after autologous stem cell transplantation, and brentuximab vedotin exposure varied. Measured with immunoSEQ multiplex PCR; TCRdb has only the in-frame clones, and not every one. The table records some 19,000 clones, around three quarters of them present only once. This sample is part of a study of PD-1 blockade in classical Hodgkin lymphoma. The germline CDR1 and CDR2 sequences are SNHLY and FYNNEI. CDR3 size: 14 residues. Deletions cut 1 base from V and 2 bases from J, with 9 bases between.

The origin of this receptor is a human donor with classical Hodgkin lymphoma. Source: peripheral blood mononuclear cells (PBMCs), taken before the fourth cycle of nivolumab. The V and J genes are TRBV2 and TRBJ2-7; no reliable D call. The CDR3 coding sequence is TGTGCCAGCAGTGAAGGTTATCCTACCTACGAGCAGTACTTC. It is translated as CASSEGYPTYEQYF.